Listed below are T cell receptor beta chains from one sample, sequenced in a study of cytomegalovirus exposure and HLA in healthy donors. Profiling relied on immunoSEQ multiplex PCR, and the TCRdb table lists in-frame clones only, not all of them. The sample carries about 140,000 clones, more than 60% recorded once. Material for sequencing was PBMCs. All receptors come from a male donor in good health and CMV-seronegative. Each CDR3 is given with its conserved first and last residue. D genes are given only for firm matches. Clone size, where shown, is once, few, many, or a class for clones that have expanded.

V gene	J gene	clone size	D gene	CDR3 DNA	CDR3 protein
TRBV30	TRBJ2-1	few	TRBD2	TGTGCCTGGAGCGGACTAGAAAACTACAATGAGCAGTTCTTC	CAWSGLENYNEQFF
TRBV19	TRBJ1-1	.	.	TGTGCCAGTAGTATCGGACATTCGAACACTGAAGCTTTCTTT	CASSIGHSNTEAFF
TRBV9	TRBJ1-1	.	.	TGTGCCAGCAGCTCAGTCGGGGGGGTCACTGAAGCTTTCTTT	CASSSVGGVTEAFF
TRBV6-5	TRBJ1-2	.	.	TGTGCCAGCAGTAACCACAGGGCCGGCTACACCTTC	CASSNHRAGYTF
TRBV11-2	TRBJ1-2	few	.	TGTGCCAGCAGCCCCAGGGGCGCAGGGCGCGGCTACACCTTC	CASSPRGAGRGYTF
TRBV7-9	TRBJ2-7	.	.	TGTGCCAGCAGCTCAGAAGGGGGGGTGGAGTACTTC	CASSSEGGVEYF
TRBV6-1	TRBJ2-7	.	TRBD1	TGTGCCAGCAGTCCCGACAGGGTCTACGAGCAGTACTTC	CASSPDRVYEQYF
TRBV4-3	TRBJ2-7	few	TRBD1	TGCGCCAGCAGCCGGACCGTGGGACAGGCTAGCTCCTACGAGCAGTACTTC	CASSRTVGQASSYEQYF
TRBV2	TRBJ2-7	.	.	TGTGCCAGCAGTGGTCGGGGGACTCCCTACGAGCAGTACTTC	CASSGRGTPYEQYF
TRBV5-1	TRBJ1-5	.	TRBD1	TGCGCCAGCAGCATAGACAGGGGAAATCAGCCCCAGCATTTT	CASSIDRGNQPQHF
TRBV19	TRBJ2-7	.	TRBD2	TGTGCCAGTAGTCGATCGGGACTAGCGGAGCACTACGAGCAGTACTTC	CASSRSGLAEHYEQYF
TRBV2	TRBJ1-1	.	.	TGTGCCAGCAGTGACTACCAGGGTGAAGCTTTCTTT	CASSDYQGEAFF
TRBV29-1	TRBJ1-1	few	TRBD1	TGCAGCGGTCGACAGGGGGTCAGGAACACTGAAGCTTTCTTT	CSGRQGVRNTEAFF
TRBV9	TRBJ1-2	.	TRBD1	TGTGCCAGCAGCGTCCCCCGGACAGGGGGCTGGGGTGGCTACACCTTC	CASSVPRTGGWGGYTF
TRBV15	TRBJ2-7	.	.	TGTGCCACCAGCAGAGATAATCCAGGGATGATGGGGTTACGCGAGCAGTACTTC	CATSRDNPGMMGLREQYF
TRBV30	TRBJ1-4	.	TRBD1	TGTGCCTGGAGTGTAACAGGGGTTGAAAAACTGTTTTTT	CAWSVTGVEKLFF
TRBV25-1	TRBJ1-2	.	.	TGTGCCAGCAGTGAGGAGGACTCTCTATATGGCTACACCTTC	CASSEEDSLYGYTF
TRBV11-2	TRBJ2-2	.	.	TGTGCCAGCAGCTTAGATCATAACGGGGTGAACACCGGGGAGCTGTTTTTT	CASSLDHNGVNTGELFF
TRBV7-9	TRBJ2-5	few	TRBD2	TGTGCCAGCAGCTTCACCCTAGCGGGGGACCAAGAGACCCAGTACTTC	CASSFTLAGDQETQYF
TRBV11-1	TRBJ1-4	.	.	TGTGCCAGCAGCCCTGGGTACAGGGACAATGAAAAACTGTTTTTT	CASSPGYRDNEKLFF
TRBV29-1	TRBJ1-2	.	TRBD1	TGCAGCGTCGGGACAGGGGCGGGCTACACCTTC	CSVGTGAGYTF
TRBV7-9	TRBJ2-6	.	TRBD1	TGTGCCAGCAGCTCACCGGGACAGGTCATCTCTGGGGCCAACGTCCTGACTTTC	CASSSPGQVISGANVLTF
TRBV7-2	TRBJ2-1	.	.	TGTGCCAGCAGCCCCCGGGACTCTTCCGAGCAGTTCTTC	CASSPRDSSEQFF
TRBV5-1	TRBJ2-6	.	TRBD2	TGCGCCAGCAGCTTGGCCGGGGGGTCTGGGGCCAACGTCCTGACTTTC	CASSLAGGSGANVLTF
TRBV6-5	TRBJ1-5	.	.	TGTGCCAGCAGTCCGGACAACAGCAATCAGCCCCAGCATTTT	CASSPDNSNQPQHF
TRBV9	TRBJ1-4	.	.	TGTGCCAGCAGCGTACCGTCCCAGAATGAAAAACTGTTTTTT	CASSVPSQNEKLFF
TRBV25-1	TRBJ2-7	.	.	TGTGCCAGCAGTCTCCTGGGGGGTTACGAGCAGTACTTC	CASSLLGGYEQYF
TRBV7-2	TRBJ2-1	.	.	TGTGCCAGCAGCCCGGGACACCGCTCCTACAATGAGCAGTTCTTC	CASSPGHRSYNEQFF
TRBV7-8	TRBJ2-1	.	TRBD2	TGTGCCAGCAGCTCCTTTGAGAGCCAGCGGGGGGGGATCTACAATGAGCAGTTCTTC	CASSSFESQRGGIYNEQFF
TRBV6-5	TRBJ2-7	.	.	TGTGCCAGCAGTCAAACCTCGAGCTCCTACGAGCAGTACTTC	CASSQTSSSYEQYF